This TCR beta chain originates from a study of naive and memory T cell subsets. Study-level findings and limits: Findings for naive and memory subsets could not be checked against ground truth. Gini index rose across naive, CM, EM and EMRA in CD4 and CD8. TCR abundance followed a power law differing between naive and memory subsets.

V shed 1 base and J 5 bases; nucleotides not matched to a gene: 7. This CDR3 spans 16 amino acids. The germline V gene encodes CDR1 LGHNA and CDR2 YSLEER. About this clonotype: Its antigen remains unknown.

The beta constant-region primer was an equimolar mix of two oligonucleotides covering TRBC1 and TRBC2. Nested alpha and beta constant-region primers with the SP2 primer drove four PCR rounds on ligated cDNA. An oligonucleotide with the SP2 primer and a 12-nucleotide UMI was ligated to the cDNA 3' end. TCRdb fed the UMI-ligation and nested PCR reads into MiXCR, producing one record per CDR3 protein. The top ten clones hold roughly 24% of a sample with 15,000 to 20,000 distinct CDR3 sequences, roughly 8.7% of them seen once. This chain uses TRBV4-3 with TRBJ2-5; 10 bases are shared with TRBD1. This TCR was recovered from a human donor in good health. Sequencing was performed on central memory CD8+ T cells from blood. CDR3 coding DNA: TGCGCCAGCAGCCAAGGAGACAGGGGGCTCGATGAGACCCAGTACTTC. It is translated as CASSQGDRGLDETQYF.